These T cell receptor beta chains were read from a single sample in a study of shared clonotypes between healthy human individuals. The method was immunoSEQ multiplex PCR; TCRdb's version includes in-frame clones alone and lacks a portion of them. This table holds around 940,000 clones, more than 75% found once. Sequencing input: memory CD4+ T cells sorted from blood. These receptors came from a man between 18 and 35 years old in good health. Each CDR3 is given with its conserved first and last residue. Fields, in order: D gene, V gene, J gene, clone size, CDR3 protein, CDR3 DNA. The D gene is left open where the match is weak. Only some rows state a clone size, as once, few, many or a class for expanded clones.

>.|TRBV5-1|TRBJ2-7|.
CASTTPGIYEQYF
TGCGCCAGCACCACCCCGGGTATCTACGAGCAGTACTTC
>.|TRBV6-1|TRBJ1-1|.
CASSPRGSPTSEAFF
TGTGCCAGCAGCCCGAGGGGCAGTCCGACATCTGAAGCTTTCTTT
>.|TRBV9|TRBJ1-3|.
CASSVASGLPGNTIYF
TGTGCCAGCAGCGTAGCCTCAGGGCTTCCTGGAAACACCATATATTTT
>TRBD1|TRBV27|TRBJ1-5|.
CASGQGYQPQHF
TGTGCCAGTGGACAGGGTTATCAGCCCCAGCATTTT
>.|TRBV2|TRBJ2-1|.
CASSPWFNEQFF
TGTGCCAGCAGCCCCTGGTTCAATGAGCAGTTCTTC
>TRBD2|TRBV28|TRBJ2-1|.
CASTDRGGYNEQFF
TGTGCCAGCACCGATCGGGGGGGGTACAATGAGCAGTTCTTC
>.|TRBV19|TRBJ1-5|.
CASSSGPKGGSGNQPQHF
TGTGCCAGTAGTAGTGGGCCTAAGGGGGGCAGTGGCAATCAGCCCCAGCATTTT
>.|TRBV5-3|TRBJ2-7|.
CAPYRGEQYF
TGTGCCCCTTACCGCGGCGAGCAGTACTTC
>TRBD1|TRBV15|TRBJ1-5|.
CATSTGTGSLGQPQHF
TGTGCCACCAGCACCGGGACAGGGAGTTTGGGTCAGCCCCAGCATTTT
>.|TRBV21-1|TRBJ2-7|few
CASSRDRETYEQYF
TGTGCCAGCAGCAGGGACAGGGAAACCTACGAGCAGTACTTC
>.|TRBV15|TRBJ2-3|.
CATSANARDTQYF
TGTGCCACCAGCGCCAACGCTAGGGATACGCAGTATTTT
>.|TRBV7-2|TRBJ2-5|.
CASSLSGRSQETQYF
TGTGCCAGCAGCTTATCAGGACGTTCCCAAGAGACCCAGTACTTC
>TRBD1|TRBV7-9|TRBJ1-4|.
CASNRQGPNEKLFF
TGTGCCAGCAACCGACAGGGTCCTAATGAAAAACTGTTTTTT
>TRBD1|TRBV14|TRBJ1-2|.
CASSPGTGPYGYTF
TGTGCCAGCAGCCCCGGGACAGGGCCCTATGGCTACACCTTC
>TRBD1|TRBV29-1|TRBJ1-1|.
CSALPGQGIAFF
TGCAGCGCCTTACCGGGACAGGGGATAGCTTTCTTT
>.|TRBV10-3|TRBJ2-2|.
CAISDTGELFF
TGTGCCATCAGCGACACCGGGGAGCTGTTTTTT
>.|TRBV6-6|TRBJ2-2|.
CASSPSVPGVTGELFF
TGTGCCAGCAGCCCCAGTGTACCGGGAGTCACCGGGGAGCTGTTTTTT
>.|TRBV18|TRBJ1-3|once
CASSKPTGGSSGNTIYF
TGTGCCAGCTCAAAACCCACCGGGGGCAGCTCTGGAAACACCATATATTTT
>TRBD2|TRBV27|TRBJ2-7|.
CASSLTTGGSYEQYF
TGTGCCAGCAGTTTAACGACGGGAGGGTCCTACGAGCAGTACTTC
>.|TRBV5-1|TRBJ2-7|once
CASSAGTSYEQYF
TGCGCCAGCAGTGCGGGGACCTCCTACGAGCAGTACTTC
>.|TRBV5-4|TRBJ2-3|.
CASSPRGAARSADTQYF
TGTGCCAGCAGCCCCCGAGGTGCGGCTAGGAGTGCAGATACGCAGTATTTT
>.|TRBV5-4|TRBJ2-4|.
CASSSNSEGKNIQYF
TGTGCCAGCAGCTCCAACAGCGAGGGCAAAAACATTCAGTACTTC
>.|TRBV5-6|TRBJ2-3|.
CASSLGTRGPDTQYF
TGTGCCAGCAGCTTGGGGACGAGGGGCCCAGATACGCAGTATTTT
>TRBD2|TRBV7-2|TRBJ2-3|.
CASSLVRWTSGVADTQYF
TGTGCCAGCAGCTTAGTGCGTTGGACTAGCGGGGTGGCAGATACGCAGTATTTT
>TRBD2|TRBV14|TRBJ2-1|.
CASLRGLAGGPAYNEQFF
TGTGCCAGCCTCCGCGGACTAGCGGGAGGGCCGGCGTACAATGAGCAGTTCTTC
>.|TRBV12-5|TRBJ2-5|.
CASGPRTATTLQETQYF
TGTGCTAGTGGTCCACGGACAGCAACTACCCTCCAAGAGACCCAGTACTTC
>.|TRBV10-2|TRBJ1-1|many
CASSDGRGRGNTEAFF
TGCGCCAGCAGTGATGGTCGGGGGCGTGGGAACACTGAAGCTTTCTTT
>.|TRBV20-1|TRBJ2-7|.
CSASRQNEQYF
TGCAGTGCTAGTCGCCAGAACGAGCAGTACTTC
>TRBD1|TRBV6-5|TRBJ2-1|.
CASSADRGTYNEQFF
TGTGCCAGCAGTGCGGACAGGGGAACCTACAATGAGCAGTTCTTC
>.|TRBV7-5|TRBJ2-3|.
CARSPTEGVGSPDTQYF
TGTGCCAGAAGCCCTACTGAGGGTGTCGGGAGTCCGGATACGCAGTATTTT
>.|TRBV7-2|TRBJ2-7|once
CASSLSHPSYEQYF
TGTGCCAGCAGCTTATCCCATCCTTCCTACGAGCAGTACTTC
>.|TRBV14|TRBJ2-5|.
CASSQVFWKGGHETQYF
TGTGCCAGCAGCCAAGTCTTTTGGAAAGGGGGTCACGAGACCCAGTACTTC
>.|TRBV6-5|TRBJ1-1|few
CASSSWDTMNTEAFF
TGTGCCAGCAGTTCCTGGGACACAATGAACACTGAAGCTTTCTTT
>.|TRBV6-1|TRBJ2-6|.
CASSGGPGANVLTF
TGTGCCAGCAGTGGGGGACCTGGGGCCAACGTCCTGACTTTC
>TRBD2|TRBV29-1|TRBJ2-5|.
CSVLLAGGPQTQYF
TGCAGCGTTTTACTAGCGGGGGGCCCACAGACCCAGTACTTC
>TRBD2|TRBV7-6|TRBJ2-1|few
CASSLAPSGRDGEQFF
TGTGCCAGCAGCTTAGCGCCTAGCGGGAGGGATGGTGAGCAGTTCTTC
>.|TRBV30|TRBJ2-1|.
CAWSPGMTENNEQFF
TGTGCCTGGAGTCCAGGGATGACAGAGAACAATGAGCAGTTCTTC
>TRBD1|TRBV19|TRBJ1-2|.
CASRNQGESNYGYTF
TGTGCCAGTAGGAACCAGGGGGAATCTAACTATGGCTACACCTTC
>TRBD1|TRBV5-1|TRBJ2-5|.
CASSRATGETQYF
TGCGCCAGCAGCCGCGCGACAGGGGAGACCCAGTACTTC
>.|TRBV30|TRBJ1-2|few
CAWSHRENGYTF
TGTGCCTGGAGTCACAGGGAAAATGGCTACACCTTC
>TRBD1|TRBV29-1|TRBJ1-5|.
CSVRTGGEGQAGPQHF
TGCAGCGTCCGGACAGGGGGCGAAGGCCAGGCGGGGCCCCAGCATTTT
>.|TRBV2|TRBJ2-3|.
CASRLTTDTQYF
TGTGCCAGCCGCCTGACCACAGATACGCAGTATTTT